Presented here are 15 T cell receptor beta chains from one specimen sequenced in a study of blood T cell repertoires in COVID-19. The method was immunoSEQ multiplex PCR; TCRdb's version includes in-frame clones alone and lacks a portion of them. The sample has about 190,000 clones; around 85% are singletons. Material for sequencing was PBMCs or T cells enriched from blood (not recorded which). These receptors all stem from a young woman who had recovered from COVID-19.

The chain carries TRBV28 and TRBJ2-7; 8 positions match TRBD1. V lost 9 bases, J lost 2 bases, and 9 bases stayed unmatched. The CDR3 has 14 residues. Germline-derived CDR1 and CDR2 are MDHEN and SYDVKM. In DNA, the CDR3 is TGTGCCAGGACTCCATCACAGGGGGCCTACGAGCAGTACGTC. Translation gives CARTPSQGAYEQYV.

V is TRBV2 and J is TRBJ1-5, with D perhaps matching TRBD1 (5 bases). Germline V lookup: CDR1 SNHLY, CDR2 FYNNEI. The germline V and J ends were trimmed by 4 bases and 6 bases, with 19 bases remaining between them. The CDR3 sequence is 16 residues long. The CDR3 spells CASSVGGLASSQPQHF. The DNA of the CDR3 is TGTGCCAGCAGTGTGGGGGGGTTAGCGTCAAGTCAGCCCCAGCATTTT.

V is TRBV5-1 and J is TRBJ2-2; D gene ambiguous. Germline assignment: CDR1 SGHRS and CDR2 YFSETQ. CDR3 length: 14 amino acids. Trimming removed 3 bases from V and 3 bases from J, with 9 bases in between. Here the CDR3 DNA reads TGCGCCAGCAGCTCGGAGAGGTACACCGGGGAGCTGTTTTTT. Its translation: CASSSERYTGELFF.

V is TRBV24-1 and J is TRBJ1-5, with TRBD1 identical over 11 bases. V shed 5 bases and J 6 bases; nucleotides not matched to a gene: 5. This CDR3 has 15 amino acids. Germline CDR1 KGHDR, CDR2 SFDVKD. The CDR3 reads CATSVGTGGGQPQHF. The CDR3 nucleotides read TGTGCCACCAGTGTTGGGACAGGGGGAGGTCAGCCCCAGCATTTT.

V and J are TRBV5-1 and TRBJ1-1; TRBD1 might be the D (5 bases). V lost 5 bases, J lost 1 base, and 12 bases lay in between. This CDR3 has 14 residues. Germline values: CDR1 SGHRS, CDR2 YFSETQ. CDR3 amino acids: CASRYDSRNTEAFF. The CDR3 nucleotides are TGCGCCAGCAGATACGACAGCCGGAACACTGAAGCTTTCTTT.

This clone has more than one count but fewer than ten. This chain uses TRBV10-1 with TRBJ2-7; no clear D gene. CDR1 and CDR2 from the germline V gene are WNHNN and SYGVQD (reference sequence). The CDR3 has 15 amino acids. V lost 2 bases to trimming and J lost 1 base, with 12 bases between them. This CDR3 is CASSEPKHPSYEQYV. DNA of the CDR3: TGCGCCAGCAGTGAGCCAAAACACCCTTCCTACGAGCAGTACGTC.

The rearrangement links TRBV27 to TRBJ1-1; D may be TRBD1 (5 bases). The V and J ends lost 3 bases and 0 bases respectively, with 11 bases between them. Germline-derived CDR1 and CDR2 are MNHEY and SMNVEV (reference sequence). This CDR3 contains 15 residues. The CDR3 loop is CASSLSRALNTEAFF. DNA for the CDR3: TGTGCCAGCAGTTTGAGCAGGGCCTTGAACACTGAAGCTTTCTTT.

V is TRBV6-5 and J is TRBJ1-2, with no clear D. V was trimmed by 6 bases and J by 4 bases, leaving 12 bases between them. Germline-derived CDR1 and CDR2 are MNHEY and SVGAGI. The CDR3 covers 13 residues. CDR3 bases: TGTGCCAGCAGACCGAGTTTAGTCTATGGCTACACCTTC. Translating it yields CASRPSLVYGYTF.

There are a few counts of this clone. This sequence joins TRBV7-9 and TRBJ2-7; D is unclear. The germline V gene has CDR1 SEHNR and CDR2 FQNEAQ (reference sequence). The CDR3 is 11 residues long. V was clipped by 3 bases and J by 9 bases, with 9 bases between them. DNA for the CDR3: TGTGCCAGCAGCTTGACGGGTGGGCAGTACTTC. It is translated as CASSLTGGQYF.

This clone was detected many times. The rearrangement joins TRBV28 to TRBJ2-7; 10 nucleotides agree with TRBD2. CDR1 is MDHEN, CDR2 SYDVKM, per germline. The CDR3 runs 17 residues. The V and J ends lost 6 bases and 2 bases, in that order; junction bases with no gene match: 13. The CDR3 loop reads CASSVAGPSGRAYEQYF. CDR3 DNA sequence: TGTGCCAGCAGCGTGGCAGGTCCCAGCGGGAGGGCCTACGAGCAGTACTTC.

The chain couples TRBV30 to TRBJ2-7; TRBD1 matches 7 bases. This CDR3 has 13 residues. CDR1 and CDR2 from the germline V gene are GTSNPN and SVGIG (reference sequence). J was trimmed by 4 bases and V by 0 bases; bases with no gene match: 3. The DNA for the CDR3 is TGTGCCTGGAGTGTAAAGGGACAGTACGAGCAGTACTTC. Protein product: CAWSVKGQYEQYF.

This clone is a singleton in its sample. V is TRBV21-1 and J is TRBJ2-7; the D call TRBD1 from the table was never checked on the DNA. TRBV21-1 is listed as a pseudogene. There are 13 residues in the CDR3. The CDR3 bases are TGTGCCAGCAGCAAAGGGACACCCTACGAGCAGTACTTC. Translating gives CASSKGTPYEQYF.

The table lists this clone with a few counts. The rearrangement uses TRBV19 and TRBJ1-1; D remains unclear. The CDR3 covers 13 residues. The germline gives CDR1 LNHDA, CDR2 SQIVND (reference sequence). With 7 bases removed from V and 6 bases from J, the gap between germline ends came to 15 bases. The CDR3 is CASTTTGVSEAFF. In nucleotides, the CDR3 is TGTGCCAGTACGACCACCGGGGTCTCTGAAGCTTTCTTT.

V and J are TRBV18 and TRBJ1-1; D gene uncertain. In germline, CDR1 is KGHSH, CDR2 LQKENI. The CDR3 has 14 residues. V was pared by 6 bases and J by 3 bases, with 14 bases between. For the CDR3, the DNA is TGTGCCAGCTCGCTACTACACGGGGACACTGAAGCTTTCTTT. Protein sequence: CASSLLHGDTEAFF.

This rearrangement joins TRBV15 to TRBJ2-2; 7 bases agree with TRBD1. In germline, CDR1 is LNHNV, CDR2 YYDKDF (reference sequence). V shed 5 bases and J 5 bases; nucleotides not matched to a gene: 8. This CDR3 is 15 amino acids long. Here the CDR3 reads CATSPQTGSTGELFF. The CDR3, as DNA: TGTGCCACCAGCCCACAGACAGGGTCAACCGGGGAGCTGTTTTTT.